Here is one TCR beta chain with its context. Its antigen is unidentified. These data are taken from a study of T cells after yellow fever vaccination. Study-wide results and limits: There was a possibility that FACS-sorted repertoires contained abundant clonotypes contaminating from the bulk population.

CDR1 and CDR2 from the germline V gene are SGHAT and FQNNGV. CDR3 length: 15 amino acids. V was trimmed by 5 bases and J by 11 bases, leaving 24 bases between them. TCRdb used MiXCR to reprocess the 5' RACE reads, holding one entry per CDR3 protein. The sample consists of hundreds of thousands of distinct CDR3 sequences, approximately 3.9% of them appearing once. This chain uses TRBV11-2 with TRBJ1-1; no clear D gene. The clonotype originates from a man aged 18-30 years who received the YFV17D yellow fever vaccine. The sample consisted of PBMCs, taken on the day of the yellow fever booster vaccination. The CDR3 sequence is CASSPTFSAFGEAFF. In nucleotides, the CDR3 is TGTGCCAGCAGCCCCACCTTCTCCGCGTTCGGAGAGGCTTTCTTT.